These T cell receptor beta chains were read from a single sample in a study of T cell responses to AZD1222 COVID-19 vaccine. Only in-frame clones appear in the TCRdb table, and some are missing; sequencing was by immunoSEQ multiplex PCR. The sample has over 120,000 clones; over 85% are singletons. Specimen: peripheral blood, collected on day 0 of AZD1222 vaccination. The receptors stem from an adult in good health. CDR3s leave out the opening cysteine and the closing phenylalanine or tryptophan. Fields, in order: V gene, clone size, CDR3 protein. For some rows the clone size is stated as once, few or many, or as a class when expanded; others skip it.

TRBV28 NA ASSLASGDMDTEAF
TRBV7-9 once ASSPLPPGTSGSYEQY
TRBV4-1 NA ASSQELGDTEAF
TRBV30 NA AWSKRTPYEQY
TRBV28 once ASSLNGLEAF
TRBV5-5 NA ASSSLGVAVNEQF
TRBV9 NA ASSVGPGLGTEAF
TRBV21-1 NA ASSKGGRASNQPQH
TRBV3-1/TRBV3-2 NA ASSQGLQPNYEQY
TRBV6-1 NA ASSEVWRSGLDKNYKQY
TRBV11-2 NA ASSLDRGAYSPYNEQF
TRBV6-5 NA ASSYGEDYEQY
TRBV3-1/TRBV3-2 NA ASSLGQGFNEKLF
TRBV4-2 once ASSQDHSGRSYEQF
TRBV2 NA ASSGQGAIQPQH
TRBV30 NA AWSVQGTGELF
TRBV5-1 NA ASSPGLAGGPGDTQY
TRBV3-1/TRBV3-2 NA ASSQVQETQY
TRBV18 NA ASSRTGTTDTQY
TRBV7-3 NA ASSAGQGTAEQY
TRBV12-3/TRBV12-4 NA ASTLGGGQPQH
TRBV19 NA ASSLRRLAFTQGAYEQY
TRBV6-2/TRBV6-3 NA ASSLQGLYGYT
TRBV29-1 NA SVATPVSGYT
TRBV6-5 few ASSSSYRGYGYT
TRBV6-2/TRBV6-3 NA ASSLGRGVNEQF
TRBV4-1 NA ASSRGQGTFLNTEAF
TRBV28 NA ASSLMNYGYT